The 10 T cell receptor beta chains in this list originate from one sample, sequenced in a study of CD8 T cells in ankylosing spondylitis. TCRdb redid the calling of the 5' RACE reads with MiXCR, one entry per CDR3 protein. The data contain roughly 130,000 distinct CDR3 sequences, more than 6.5% of them singletons. The sample comprised blood, either unsorted or a sorted T cell fraction (not recorded which). These receptors were obtained from a male donor with ankylosing spondylitis or in good health (not recorded which).

Many counts were recorded for this clonotype. This rearrangement joins TRBV7-8 to TRBJ2-3, with no clear D. The CDR3 extends over 17 amino acids. Germline assignment: CDR1 SGHVS and CDR2 FQNEAQ. The V gene lost 5 bases and the J gene lost 2 bases, with 20 bases spanning the gap. CDR3 protein: CASSRPGRQLTTDTQYF. The CDR3 nucleotides read TGTGCCAGCAGCAGGCCTGGACGGCAACTAACCACAGATACGCAGTATTTT.

This clonotype appeared many times. The chain joins TRBV29-1 to TRBJ2-5; 15 bases are shared with TRBD2. Germline lookup yields CDR1 SQVTM and CDR2 ANQGSEA. J lost 3 bases, V lost 6 bases, and 5 bases had no gene match. The CDR3 runs 15 residues. This CDR3 is CSVDGLAGGEETQYF. CDR3 sequence (DNA): TGCAGCGTCGACGGACTAGCGGGAGGGGAAGAGACCCAGTACTTC.

This clonotype occurred many times. The chain is built from TRBV7-2 and TRBJ2-2; tentatively, D is TRBD1 (6 bases). V was cut by 1 base and J by 6 bases, with 9 bases left in between. Germline-derived CDR1 and CDR2 are SGHTA and FQGNSA. CDR3 length: 14 amino acids. CDR3 loop: CASSLETGAGELFF. The CDR3 DNA follows: TGTGCCAGCAGCTTAGAGACAGGAGCCGGGGAGCTGTTTTTT.

In its sample, this clonotype was seen many times. The chain combines TRBV11-2 with TRBJ2-5, with a tentative D call TRBD2 (5 bases). The CDR3 contains 14 residues. Trimming pared 2 bases from V and 2 bases from J, leaving 9 bases between. Germline values: CDR1 SGHAT, CDR2 FQNNGV. The CDR3 here is CASSLSGVQETQYF. The DNA of the CDR3 is TGTGCCAGCAGCTTATCCGGGGTTCAAGAGACCCAGTACTTC.

In its sample, this clonotype was seen many times. The chain couples TRBV12-3 or TRBV12-4 to TRBJ2-3, with 8 bases lining up with TRBD2. The CDR3 extends over 16 amino acids. J gave up 2 bases and V 3 bases, and 7 bases lay outside the gene matches. The CDR3 spells CASSFSWGLVTDTQYF. DNA for the CDR3: TGTGCCAGCAGTTTCTCCTGGGGACTAGTCACAGATACGCAGTATTTT.

This clonotype was detected many times. V is TRBV6-1 and J is TRBJ1-2; 8 nucleotides match TRBD1. V lost 5 bases, J lost 7 bases, and 9 bases stayed unmatched. Germline lookup yields CDR1 MNHNS and CDR2 SASEGT. The CDR3 has 14 residues. In DNA form, the CDR3 reads TGTGCCAGCAGTAAGAACACAGGGGGTGGTGGCTACACCTTC. The encoded protein is CASSKNTGGGGYTF.

This clonotype was seen at least ten times. V gene TRBV20-1 combines with J gene TRBJ2-7; D tentatively reads TRBD1 or TRBD2 (5 bases each). The CDR3 sequence is 14 residues long. From germline, CDR1 is DFQATT and CDR2 SNEGSKA (reference sequence). Trimming shortened V by 4 bases and J by 2 bases, and 15 bases separated the two germline ends. As DNA, the CDR3 is TGCAGTGCTACCACCGGGACGGGGACCTACGAGCAGTACTTC. As protein: CSATTGTGTYEQYF.

This clonotype was seen ten or more times. The chain has TRBV20-1 and TRBJ1-2; D is perhaps TRBD1 (5 bases). CDR3 size: 15 residues. Between the trimmed V and J ends, which lost 1 base and 7 bases, there was a span of 19 bases. Per germline, CDR1 DFQATT and CDR2 SNEGSKA (reference sequence). CDR3: CSARAFGSGGFGYTF. CDR3 nucleotides: TGCAGTGCTAGAGCTTTCGGGAGCGGGGGATTTGGCTACACCTTC.

Many counts were recorded for this clonotype. The J gene is TRBJ1-2, the V gene TRBV5-6; tentatively, D is TRBD1 (6 bases). CDR1 and CDR2 (germline): SGHDT, YYEEEE. The germline V and J ends were trimmed by 3 bases and 8 bases, with 11 bases remaining between them. The CDR3 runs 12 residues. The CDR3 sequence: CASSSRGFGYTF. For the CDR3, the DNA is TGTGCCAGCAGCTCCAGGGGTTTCGGCTACACCTTC.

The rearrangement links TRBV12-3 or TRBV12-4 to TRBJ1-1, with D unclear. This CDR3 is built from 13 residues. The V gene lost 3 bases and the J gene lost 0 bases, with 5 bases spanning the gap. The CDR3 DNA reads as TGTGCCAGCAGTTTTTCACTGAACACTGAAGCTTTCTTT. The encoded protein is CASSFSLNTEAFF.